Listed here are 27 T cell receptor beta chains from one sample, sequenced in a study of beta chain features in type 1 diabetes. Study outcomes and limitations: In all four CD4+ subsets, TCRB CDR3 length was significantly, moderately reduced in type 1 diabetes.

Antigens for these TCRs are unknown. Every bit of the isolated RNA underwent reverse transcription, so sequencing read expressed TCRB transcripts. The method was immunoSEQ multiplex PCR; TCRdb's version includes in-frame clones alone and lacks a portion of them. Of 600,000 to 750,000 clones in the sample, around 12% were seen once. Specimen: naive CD4+ T cells from blood. These receptor sequences come from a man aged 25-45 years with type 1 diabetes.

The table lists this clone with a few counts. The genes are TRBV7-2 and TRBJ2-3; either TRBD1 or TRBD2 may supply D (5 bases each). Trimming cost V 4 bases and J 2 bases, with 19 bases left between them. This CDR3 region has 17 residues. Germline V gene sequence: CDR1 SGHTA, CDR2 FQGNSA. CDR3 sequence reads: CASSSQGANHPTDTQYF. DNA of the CDR3: TGTGCCAGCAGCTCCCAGGGAGCCAACCACCCCACAGATACGCAGTATTTT.

V usage is TRBV4-3 and J usage is TRBJ1-4, with TRBD1 identical over 8 bases. In germline, CDR1 is LGHNA, CDR2 YSLEER. The CDR3 length is 16 residues. After removal of 5 bases from V and 4 bases from J, the junction contained 9 bases not matched to a gene. The CDR3 sequence: CASSDHPGGRNEKLFF. The CDR3 bases are TGCGCCAGCAGCGACCATCCAGGGGGCCGTAATGAAAAACTGTTTTTT.

The chain joins TRBV9 to TRBJ1-6, with TRBD1 matching 8 bases. Germline CDR1 reads SGDLS; CDR2 reads YYNGEE. The CDR3 loop spans 17 amino acids. The junction had 8 bases not matched to a gene; V was cut back by 0 bases and J by 6 bases. The CDR3 DNA follows: TGTGCCAGCAGCGTAGAGACAGGGGCATCCCTTAATTCACCCCTCCACTTT. As protein: CASSVETGASLNSPLHF.

This clone was seen a handful of times. The chain joins TRBV11-3 to TRBJ1-2; the D gene is possibly TRBD1 (6 bases). The CDR3 sequence is 14 residues long. V lost 7 bases and J lost 4, with 16 bases in between. Germline V CDR1 and CDR2: SGHNT, YENEEA. The CDR3 here is CASTPGRTAYGYTF. CDR3 DNA sequence: TGTGCCAGCACCCCCGGAAGGACAGCCTATGGCTACACCTTC.

The chain uses TRBV6-1 and TRBJ1-5, with D possibly TRBD1 on 5 matching bases. Looked up from germline, CDR1 is MNHNS and CDR2 is SASEGT. This CDR3 contains 13 residues. Trimming left V 2 bases short and J 12 bases short, with 14 bases between. DNA for the CDR3: TGTGCCAGCAGTGAACCCAGGGTTTGGAACCAGCATTTT. Its translation is CASSEPRVWNQHF.

The genes are TRBV29-1 and TRBJ1-1; tentatively, D is TRBD1 (6 bases). Germline V gene lookup returns CDR1 SQVTM and CDR2 ANQGSEA. V was clipped by 8 bases and J by 1 base, with 17 bases between them. The CDR3 is made up of 14 amino acids. The CDR3 sequence is CSSARTVSNTEAFF. For the CDR3, the DNA is TGCAGCTCCGCCCGGACAGTTTCGAACACTGAAGCTTTCTTT. Full variable domain (rest looked up from reference TRBV29-1 and TRBJ1-1): SAVISQKPSRDICQRGTSLTIQCQVDSQVTMMFWYRQQPGQSLTLIATANQGSEATYESGFVIDKFPISRPNLTFSTLTVSNMSPEDSSIYLCSSARTVSNTEAFFGQGTRLTVV.

This clone was seen a handful of times. This chain connects TRBV7-9 to TRBJ2-3, with TRBD1 identical over 9 bases. This CDR3 region has 18 residues. J gave up 4 bases and V 1 base, and 12 bases lay outside the gene matches. CDR1 is SEHNR and CDR2 is FQNEAQ in the germline V gene (reference sequence). The CDR3 is CASSLEPRDRARSDTQYF. For the CDR3, the DNA is TGTGCCAGCAGCTTAGAGCCCAGGGACAGGGCGAGGTCAGATACGCAGTATTTT.

This clone was observed a few times. This CDR3 reads CASSSRRDSGANVLTF. The CDR3, as DNA: TGTGCCAGCAGCTCCCGCCGGGACTCTGGGGCCAACGTCCTGACTTTC. The chain uses TRBV7-9 and TRBJ2-6; D perhaps matches TRBD2 (5 bases). V shed 4 bases and J shed 0 bases, with 10 bases lying between them. CDR3 length: 16 amino acids. Germline-derived CDR1 and CDR2 are SEHNR and FQNEAQ (reference sequence).

V usage is TRBV28 and J usage is TRBJ1-2; the D gene is possibly TRBD1 (5 bases). Germline-derived CDR1 and CDR2 are MDHEN and SYDVKM. The CDR3 sequence is 14 residues long. V lost 5 bases and J lost 0, with 10 bases in between. The CDR3, as DNA: TGTGCCAGCAGTCCATGGACACCTAACTATGGCTACACCTTC. This gives the protein CASSPWTPNYGYTF.

This clone turned up a few times. V and J are TRBV7-9 and TRBJ1-1; tentatively, D is TRBD1 (6 bases). Germline V gene data show CDR1 as SEHNR and CDR2 as FQNEAQ (reference sequence). The CDR3 is made up of 13 amino acids. Trimming left V 5 bases short and J 3 bases short, with 10 bases between. CDR3 in DNA: TGTGCCAGCAGCCGGGGGGCTGACACTGAAGCTTTCTTT. Translating gives CASSRGADTEAFF.

The chain is built from TRBV7-2 and TRBJ2-3, with D possibly TRBD1 on 7 matching bases. Trimming shortened V by 4 bases and J by 5 bases, and 16 bases separated the two germline ends. The CDR3 has 15 amino acids. In germline, CDR1 is SGHTA, CDR2 FQGNSA. CDR3 in amino acids: CASSSSRDSIDTQYF. In DNA, the CDR3 is TGTGCCAGCAGCTCATCGCGGGACAGTATAGATACGCAGTATTTT.

This clone turned up a few times. The chain carries TRBV10-3 and TRBJ2-1; D is undetermined. The CDR3 runs 15 residues. V was pared by 6 bases and J by 1 base, with 13 bases between. Germline V CDR1 and CDR2: ENHRY, SYGVKD. The CDR3 nucleotides are TGTGCCATCAGGGTCAACCCGACGTCCTACAATGAGCAGTTCTTC. Translation gives CAIRVNPTSYNEQFF.

About this clone: The sample carries other DNA sequences with the same CDR3. The genes are TRBV2 and TRBJ2-5, with D possibly being TRBD2 (6 bases). V shed 4 bases and J shed 4 bases, with 13 bases lying between them. CDR3 length: 14 amino acids. Germline V gives CDR1 SNHLY, CDR2 FYNNEI. CDR3 residues: CASSGTGTPETQYF. The DNA for the CDR3 is TGTGCCAGCAGTGGCACCGGGACTCCAGAGACCCAGTACTTC.

The gene calls are TRBV6-5 and TRBJ1-2, with D possibly being TRBD1 (6 bases). The germline V gene encodes CDR1 MNHEY and CDR2 SVGAGI. CDR3 length: 15 residues. The V end was cut by 2 bases, the J end by 13 bases, with 23 bases between. CDR3 in amino acids: CASSYVAGAAEYGTF. CDR3 coding DNA: TGTGCCAGCAGTTACGTGGCAGGGGCCGCTGAATATGGCACCTTC.

This chain uses TRBV7-9 with TRBJ1-4; 8 nucleotides agree with TRBD1. This CDR3 spans 17 amino acids. CDR1 is SEHNR and CDR2 is FQNEAQ in the germline V gene (reference sequence). The J segment lost 7 bases and the V segment lost 0 bases, leaving 10 bases of the junction unmatched. The CDR3 spells CASSLAPTGAVSEKLFF. The CDR3 DNA is TGTGCCAGCAGCTTAGCCCCGACAGGGGCGGTCAGTGAAAAACTGTTTTTT.

V and J are TRBV7-2 and TRBJ1-3, with a possible D match to TRBD1 (6 bases). CDR3 length equals 16 residues. Germline CDR1 and CDR2: SGHTA and FQGNSA. V lost 5 bases, J lost 2 bases, and 16 bases lay in between. The CDR3 bases are TGTGCCAGCAGCATCACAGGGCAGTTAGCTGGAAACACCATATATTTT. Protein sequence: CASSITGQLAGNTIYF.

This clone was recorded a few times. The rearrangement joins TRBV2 to TRBJ2-5; unclear D gene. This CDR3 is 14 amino acids long. The germline V and J ends were trimmed by 7 bases and 6 bases, with 18 bases remaining between them. The germline CDR1 and CDR2 sequences are SNHLY and FYNNEI. The CDR3, as DNA: TGTGCCAGCATAGTGGATATCCCTCACCAGACCCAGTACTTC. Translation gives CASIVDIPHQTQYF.

The chain carries TRBV4-2 and TRBJ2-7; no firm D call. The germline CDR1 and CDR2 sequences are LGHNA and YNFKEQ. This CDR3 is 15 amino acids long. The V and J ends lost 0 bases and 1 base respectively, with 10 bases between them. The CDR3 here is CASSQDMGRSYEQYF. CDR3 DNA sequence: TGTGCCAGCAGCCAAGATATGGGCAGATCCTACGAGCAGTACTTC.

The V and J genes are TRBV4-3 and TRBJ2-4; no reliable D call. The length of the CDR3 is 14 residues. Trimming left V 1 base short and J 9 bases short, with 13 bases between. Germline V gene data show CDR1 as LGHNA and CDR2 as YSLEER. The CDR3 DNA follows: TGCGCCAGCAGCCAAGCCCGGATCCCCGCCATTCAGTACTTC. Amino acids: CASSQARIPAIQYF.

The sample holds a few counts of this clone. V usage is TRBV2 and J usage is TRBJ2-3, with D unclear. The germline V gene encodes CDR1 SNHLY and CDR2 FYNNEI. The CDR3 runs 12 residues. V was pared by 7 bases and J by 6 bases, with 11 bases between. CDR3 protein: CASTLYGDTQYF. In DNA, the CDR3 is TGTGCCAGCACCCTGTACGGGGATACGCAGTATTTT.

This clone was found a few times. This sequence joins TRBV5-4 and TRBJ1-6; no firm D call. The germline gives CDR1 SGHNT, CDR2 YYREEE (reference sequence). Between the trimmed V and J ends, which lost 9 bases and 2 bases, there was a span of 9 bases. This CDR3 contains 13 residues. The CDR3 bases are TGTGCCACCGCCGGGACCTATAATTCACCCCTCCACTTT. This encodes CATAGTYNSPLHF.

A few counts support this clone. The rearrangement joins TRBV25-1 to TRBJ1-1; TRBD1 agrees at 9 bases. With 4 bases clipped from V and 4 bases from J, the junction kept 4 bases outside the gene matches. Per the germline V gene, CDR1 is MGHDK and CDR2 is SYGVNS. CDR3 length: 14 amino acids. CDR3 coding DNA: TGTGCCAGCAGTGCAAACAGGGGGCGCACTGAAGCTTTCTTT. This encodes CASSANRGRTEAFF.

The CDR3 DNA sequence: TGTGCCAGCAGTGGGGCCGGGTACACTGAAGCTTTCTTT. Translation: CASSGAGYTEAFF. V is TRBV6-5 and J is TRBJ1-1; TRBD1 might be the D (5 bases). Looked up from germline, CDR1 is MNHEY and CDR2 is SVGAGI. The CDR3 is 13 residues long. V gave up 5 bases and J gave up 3 bases, with 10 bases separating them.

This clone showed up many times. This chain links TRBV7-9 with TRBJ2-1; tentative D call: TRBD1 (6 bases). Trimming took off 5 bases at V and 5 bases at J, with 13 bases between the two ends. The CDR3 sequence is 14 residues long. Germline CDR1 reads SEHNR; CDR2 reads FQNEAQ (reference sequence). This chain's CDR3 is CASSLEGEHNEQFF. The CDR3 nucleotides read TGTGCCAGCAGCCTCGAGGGGGAACACAATGAGCAGTTCTTC.

The chain carries TRBV4-2 and TRBJ2-5, with D perhaps assigned TRBD1 or TRBD2 (6 bases each). CDR1 and CDR2 from the germline V gene are LGHNA and YNFKEQ. V shed 3 bases and J shed 1 base, with 15 bases lying between them. The CDR3 runs 16 residues. DNA of the CDR3: TGTGCCAGCAGCCAGGAGGGCAGGGGCAGCCAAGAGACCCAGTACTTC. Translated: CASSQEGRGSQETQYF.

This clone has only a few counts. This chain joins TRBV7-9 and TRBJ1-3; TRBD1 matches 10 bases. Germline V lookup: CDR1 SEHNR, CDR2 FQNEAQ (reference sequence). V lost 4 bases, J lost 1 base, and 4 bases stayed unmatched. The CDR3 is 16 residues long. The CDR3 region is CASSSGQGLSGNTIYF. The CDR3 coding sequence is TGTGCCAGCAGCTCGGGACAGGGGCTTTCTGGAAACACCATATATTTT.

This clone was recorded a few times. This CDR3 is CASSSGGPTTEAFF. The CDR3 nucleotides read TGTGCCAGCAGCTCCGGAGGGCCGACCACTGAAGCTTTCTTT. The V call is TRBV5-4, the J call TRBJ1-1; D gene unclear. Trimming stripped 3 bases from V and 4 bases from J, with 13 bases between. The CDR3 length is 14 residues. Germline V gene data show CDR1 as SGHNT and CDR2 as YYREEE (reference sequence).